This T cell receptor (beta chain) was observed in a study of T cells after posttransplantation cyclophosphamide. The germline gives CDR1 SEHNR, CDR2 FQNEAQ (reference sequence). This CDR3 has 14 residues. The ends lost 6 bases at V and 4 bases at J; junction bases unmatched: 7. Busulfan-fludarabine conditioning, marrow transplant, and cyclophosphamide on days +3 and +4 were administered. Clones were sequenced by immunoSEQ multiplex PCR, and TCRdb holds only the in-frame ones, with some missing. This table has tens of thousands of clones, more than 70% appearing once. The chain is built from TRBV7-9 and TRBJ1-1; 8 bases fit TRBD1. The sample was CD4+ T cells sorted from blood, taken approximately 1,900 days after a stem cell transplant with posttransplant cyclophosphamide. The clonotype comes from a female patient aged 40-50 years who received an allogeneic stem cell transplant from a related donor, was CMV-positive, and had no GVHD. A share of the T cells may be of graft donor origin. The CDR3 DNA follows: TGTGCCAGCAGGGCGACAGGGGAGTTCACTGAAGCTTTCTTT. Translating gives CASRATGEFTEAFF.